Each of the 30 T cell receptor beta chains below was sequenced from the same sample in a study of blood T cell repertoires in COVID-19. The repertoire was sequenced with immunoSEQ multiplex PCR; TCRdb's copy has only in-frame clones and lacks some. The sample lists about 70,000 clones; 86% were seen once. Sequenced sample: peripheral blood. All receptors come from a man between 65 and 80 years old with active COVID-19.

This rearrangement joins TRBV24-1 to TRBJ2-7, with 9 nucleotides matching TRBD1. This CDR3 comprises 14 residues. Germline V gene sequence: CDR1 KGHDR, CDR2 SFDVKD. J gave up 1 base and V 7 bases, and 4 bases lay outside the gene matches. CDR3 DNA: TGTGCCACCAGCCCCGGGACAGGGTCCTACGAGCAGTACTTC. As protein: CATSPGTGSYEQYF.

This clone showed up just once. V gene TRBV19 combines with J gene TRBJ1-5; D not certain. This CDR3 has 15 residues. Germline V gene sequence: CDR1 LNHDA, CDR2 SQIVND (reference sequence). Trimming stripped 5 bases from V and 2 bases from J, with 13 bases between. This CDR3 reads CASSWGGGGNQPQHF. The DNA of the CDR3 is TGTGCCAGTAGTTGGGGAGGAGGTGGCAATCAGCCCCAGCATTTT.

V and J are TRBV5-1 and TRBJ2-2, with 11 bases fitting TRBD2. Trimming at V came to 2 bases and at J to 5 bases, leaving 11 bases not matched to a gene. Per germline, CDR1 SGHRS and CDR2 YFSETQ. The CDR3 is made up of 18 amino acids. The CDR3 DNA reads as TGCGCCAGCAGCTTTGGGATTAGCGGGAGGGGGGCGACCGGGGAGCTGTTTTTT. As protein: CASSFGISGRGATGELFF. Filled out from reference TRBV5-1 and TRBJ2-2, the complete variable domain reads KAGVTQTPRYLIKTRGQQVTLSCSPISGHRSVSWYQQTPGQGLQFLFEYFSETQRNKGNFPGRFSGRQFSNSRSEMNVSTLELGDSALYLCASSFGISGRGATGELFFGEGSRLTVL.

This clone was detected a few times. The chain joins TRBV6-5 to TRBJ2-7, with TRBD1 identical over 10 bases. The CDR3 contains 14 residues. CDR1 MNHEY and CDR2 SVGAGI come from the germline V gene. The junction had 5 bases not matched to a gene; V was cut back by 7 bases and J by 2 bases. For the CDR3, the DNA is TGTGCCAGCAACCGACAGGGGGCAGCCTACGAGCAGTACTTC. This codes for CASNRQGAAYEQYF.

This clone has only one observation. CDR3 DNA sequence: TGTGCCAGCAGTTCCCGGACTAGCGGGAACACAGATACGCAGTATTTT. Its protein is CASSSRTSGNTDTQYF. The chain recombines TRBV28 with TRBJ2-3; 12 positions match TRBD2. The CDR3 sequence is 16 residues long. V lost 4 bases to trimming and J lost 2 bases; unmatched junction nucleotides: 4. Germline V gene lookup returns CDR1 MDHEN and CDR2 SYDVKM.

This clone was counted between two and nine times. Other DNA sequences in the same sample also yield this CDR3. J is TRBJ2-7 and V is TRBV18; no clear D. This CDR3 has 14 amino acids. Trimming cost V 3 bases and J 2 bases, with 11 bases left between them. Germline-derived CDR1 and CDR2 are KGHSH and LQKENI. The CDR3 protein is CASSPGGGPYEQYF. CDR3 DNA sequence: TGTGCCAGCTCACCTGGTGGCGGCCCCTACGAGCAGTACTTC.

The J gene is TRBJ2-7, the V gene TRBV5-6, with 8 bases fitting TRBD2. V gave up 3 bases and J gave up 8 bases; unmatched junction bases: 16. There are 16 residues in the CDR3. In germline, CDR1 is SGHDT, CDR2 YYEEEE. The CDR3 region has the DNA TGTGCCAGCAGCTGGGGGCGGCGGGAGGCCCGTAGTAAGCAGTACTTC. This sequence encodes CASSWGRREARSKQYF.

The CDR3 DNA reads as TGTGCCAGCAGCCGACGGGAGGGCCGTCTCGAGCAGTACTTC. Protein: CASSRREGRLEQYF. V gene TRBV7-6 combines with J gene TRBJ2-7; 8 bases are shared with TRBD2. Per the germline V gene, CDR1 is SGHVS and CDR2 is FNYEAQ. Trimming at V came to 5 bases and at J to 6 bases, leaving 9 bases not matched to a gene. CDR3 length equals 14 residues.

The V and J genes are TRBV6-5 and TRBJ1-1; possible D gene TRBD1, 5 bases. V shed 6 bases and J shed 11 bases, with 22 bases lying between them. Germline V gene sequence: CDR1 MNHEY, CDR2 SVGAGI. CDR3 size: 14 residues. The CDR3 protein is CASRGRLVPGAAFF. The DNA of the CDR3 is TGTGCCAGCAGGGGGCGACTCGTACCTGGTGCCGCTTTCTTT.

The chain employs TRBV7-9 and TRBJ2-1, with 7 positions matching TRBD2. The CDR3 has 15 amino acids. Germline V CDR1 and CDR2: SEHNR, FQNEAQ (reference sequence). Trimming took 7 bases from V and 0 from J; bases not matched to a gene: 6. CDR3 residues: CASTQRGSSYNEQFF. The CDR3 DNA follows: TGTGCCAGCACCCAGCGGGGTAGCTCCTACAATGAGCAGTTCTTC.

This chain joins TRBV5-1 and TRBJ2-2; maybe TRBD2 (6 bases). The germline V gene has CDR1 SGHRS and CDR2 YFSETQ. Trimming pared 4 bases from V and 4 bases from J, leaving 11 bases between. The CDR3 consists of 14 residues. The DNA for the CDR3 is TGCGCCAGCAGCCCAATCGGGGGCACCGGGGAGCTGTTTTTT. Its translation is CASSPIGGTGELFF.

Written as DNA, the CDR3 is TGTGCCAGCAGCCCCGGGAGGGGTGAGGGGACTGAAGCTTTCTTT. This sequence encodes CASSPGRGEGTEAFF. The V gene is TRBV9, the J gene TRBJ1-1, with D tentatively TRBD1 (5 bases). The germline V gene has CDR1 SGDLS and CDR2 YYNGEE. Deletions cut 4 bases from V and 5 bases from J, with 18 bases between. This CDR3 is built from 15 residues.

The chain uses TRBV21-1 and TRBJ2-3; the D call of TRBD1 is as the table states it, not checked on the DNA. TRBV21-1 is a pseudogene segment. The CDR3 is 18 amino acids. CDR3: CASSKVPSHRGTTDTQYF. The CDR3 DNA is TGTGCCAGCAGCAAAGTCCCCAGTCACAGGGGAACCACAGATACGCAGTATTTT.

The chain joins TRBV15 to TRBJ2-2, with 7 positions matching TRBD2. Trimming cost V 1 base and J 6 bases; bases outside gene matches: 5. The germline V gene has CDR1 LNHNV and CDR2 YYDKDF (reference sequence). The CDR3 runs to 15 residues. The CDR3 loop is CATSRVVGGAGELFF. CDR3 sequence (DNA): TGTGCCACCAGCAGAGTGGTTGGGGGGGCCGGGGAGCTGTTTTTT.

J is TRBJ2-3 and V is TRBV6-5; 8 nucleotides align to TRBD1. This CDR3 contains 13 residues. The V segment lost 6 bases and the J segment 4 bases; nucleotides outside the gene matches: 3. Germline V gene data show CDR1 as MNHEY and CDR2 as SVGAGI. The CDR3 nucleotides read TGTGCCAGCAGCCAACAGGGGGCAGATACGCAGTATTTT. This sequence encodes CASSQQGADTQYF.

The chain is built from TRBV7-3 and TRBJ2-2; no definite D call. The germline CDR1 and CDR2 sequences are SGHTA and FQGTGA. The CDR3 contains 13 residues. The germline V and J ends were trimmed by 2 bases and 7 bases, with 8 bases remaining between them. CDR3 sequence: CASSLVTGGELFF. CDR3 sequence (DNA): TGTGCCAGCAGCTTAGTAACGGGCGGGGAGCTGTTTTTT.

This chain links TRBV19 with TRBJ1-5; a weak D match, TRBD1 (5 bases). Germline CDR1 LNHDA, CDR2 SQIVND (reference sequence). Trimming stripped 3 bases from V and 2 bases from J, with 17 bases between. This CDR3 has 17 amino acids. The DNA for the CDR3 is TGTGCCAGTAGTATGGGACCCATGGGCGGGGGCAATCAGCCCCAGCATTTT. Protein product: CASSMGPMGGGNQPQHF.

This rearrangement joins TRBV5-4 to TRBJ2-5, with D possibly matching TRBD2 (6 bases). Germline V gene sequence: CDR1 SGHNT, CDR2 YYREEE (reference sequence). This CDR3 has 14 amino acids. The ends were cut back, 4 bases at V and 3 bases at J, with 13 bases in the middle. The CDR3 DNA is TGTGCCAGCAGCGGAACCGGGACTGAAGAGACCCAGTACTTC. Encoded protein: CASSGTGTEETQYF.

The rearrangement uses TRBV29-1 and TRBJ2-1; 11 bases agree with TRBD1. From germline, CDR1 is SQVTM and CDR2 ANQGSEA. This CDR3 is built from 12 residues. V dropped 6 bases and J dropped 7; count of bases not matched to a gene: 2. Here the CDR3 reads CSVGTGGNEQFF. The DNA for the CDR3 is TGCAGCGTGGGGACAGGGGGGAATGAGCAGTTCTTC.

V gene TRBV28 combines with J gene TRBJ2-5, with 11 bases fitting TRBD2. The CDR3 is 19 amino acids. After removal of 6 bases from V and 5 bases from J, the junction contained 20 bases not matched to a gene. The V gene's germline CDR1 is MDHEN and CDR2 SYDVKM. The CDR3 coding sequence is TGTGCCAGCAGCCCTCCAGCGTCTGTTAGCGGGAGGGCAGGGGAGACCCAGTACTTC. It translates to CASSPPASVSGRAGETQYF.

The chain has TRBV7-2 and TRBJ2-3; 13 bases are a match to TRBD2. Germline trimming cut 5 bases from V and 5 bases from J; bases unmatched to any gene: 4. The CDR3 has 15 residues. Germline CDR1 and CDR2: SGHTA and FQGNSA. CDR3 sequence: CASSPRTSGRDTQYF. The CDR3 bases are TGTGCCAGCAGCCCACGGACTAGCGGGAGAGATACGCAGTATTTT.

The V gene is TRBV10-3, the J gene TRBJ1-5; no firm D call. The germline V gene has CDR1 ENHRY and CDR2 SYGVKD. V dropped 3 bases and J dropped 3 bases, with 18 bases sitting between them. The CDR3 has 17 residues. The CDR3 DNA reads TGTGCCATCAGTGAACGACAAGGTTTGAGTGACAATCAGCCCCAGCATTTT. It yields the protein CAISERQGLSDNQPQHF.

The gene calls are TRBV28 and TRBJ2-7; 8 bases are a match to TRBD1. With V trimmed by 6 bases and J by 1 base, 8 bases remained unmatched. Germline-derived CDR1 and CDR2 are MDHEN and SYDVKM. The CDR3 consists of 15 residues. CDR3 DNA: TGTGCCAGCAGGGGGGGAACAGGGGGTTCCTACGAGCAGTACTTC. Its protein product is CASRGGTGGSYEQYF.

This chain uses TRBV7-3 with TRBJ2-1, with 12 bases that match TRBD2. This CDR3 has 17 residues. Trimming removed 3 bases from V and 1 base from J; junction bases left unmatched: 4. The germline CDR1 and CDR2 sequences are SGHTA and FQGTGA. CDR3 in DNA: TGTGCCAGCAGCTTCGCTAGCGGGAGGGTATCCTACAATGAGCAGTTCTTC. Its protein is CASSFASGRVSYNEQFF.

This CDR3 reads CASSPTSGRGRFF. CDR3 sequence (DNA): TGTGCCAGCAGCCCGACTAGCGGGAGGGGGCGGTTCTTC. The J gene is TRBJ2-1, the V gene TRBV6-6, with 14 bases lining up with TRBD2. The germline CDR1 and CDR2 sequences are MNHNY and SVGAGI (reference sequence). Trimming cost V 6 bases and J 15 bases; bases outside gene matches: 7. CDR3 length equals 13 residues.

V gene TRBV11-1 combines with J gene TRBJ2-5; the D is unclear. The CDR3 consists of 13 residues. CDR1 is SGHAT and CDR2 is FQDESV in the germline V gene (reference sequence). Deletions cut 5 bases from V and 5 bases from J, with 12 bases between. This CDR3 is CASSRGPRETQYF. CDR3 bases: TGTGCCAGCAGCCGTGGTCCGAGGGAGACCCAGTACTTC.

The chain links TRBV20-1 to TRBJ2-5; possible D gene TRBD1, 6 bases. The length of the CDR3 is 13 residues. Deletions cut 3 bases from V and 4 bases from J, with 12 bases between. CDR1 is DFQATT, CDR2 SNEGSKA, per germline (reference sequence). CDR3 DNA: TGCAGTGCTAGTAGGGGGTCAACAGAGACCCAGTACTTC. It specifies CSASRGSTETQYF.

The CDR3 DNA sequence: TGTGCCAGCAGCTTAGGGACAGGTATCAACAATGAGCAGTTCTTC. This sequence encodes CASSLGTGINNEQFF. This sequence joins TRBV7-2 and TRBJ2-1, with 7 positions matching TRBD1. Unmatched junction bases numbered 5, after V lost 1 base and J lost 5 bases. Germline CDR1 is SGHTA and CDR2 is FQGNSA. This CDR3 comprises 15 residues.

The V call is TRBV5-6, the J call TRBJ2-3; 12 nucleotides match TRBD2. CDR1 is SGHDT, CDR2 YYEEEE, per germline. V dropped 1 base and J dropped 0; count of bases not matched to a gene: 3. This CDR3 is built from 17 residues. CDR3 DNA sequence: TGTGCCAGCAGCTTGTTGGGACTAGCGGGTAGCACAGATACGCAGTATTTT. It translates to CASSLLGLAGSTDTQYF.

This sequence joins TRBV11-3 and TRBJ2-1, with 10 bases aligning to TRBD2. Germline assignment: CDR1 SGHNT and CDR2 YENEEA. The V segment lost 0 bases and the J segment 10 bases; nucleotides outside the gene matches: 9. The CDR3 length is 16 residues. DNA of the CDR3: TGTGCCAGCAGCTTAGATTTAGCGGGAGGAGTCACGGAGCAGTTCTTC. The encoded protein is CASSLDLAGGVTEQFF.